Listed below are T cell receptor beta chains from one sample, sequenced in a study of CD8+ T cells in alopecia areata. Profiled with immunoSEQ multiplex PCR; TCRdb holds only in-frame clones, not every one. Of nearly 200,000 clones in the sample, nearly 60% were seen once. The source material was CD4+ T cells sorted from blood, sampled at week 24, from a patient treated with tofacitinib. The receptors derive from a human donor with alopecia areata. The CDR3 runs from the conserved cysteine through the conserved F or W. D genes are given only for firm matches. Not every row has a clone size; where given, it reads once, few, many or a size class.

V gene,J gene,D gene,clone size,CDR3 length,CDR3 DNA,CDR3 protein
TRBV5-4,TRBJ2-1,TRBD2,NA,17,TGTGCCAGCAGCTCCCCCTTTGTAGCGGGAGGTTACAATGAGCAGTTCTTC,CASSSPFVAGGYNEQFF
TRBV4-3,TRBJ2-7,NA,NA,16,TGCGCCAGCAGCCAAGAAAGTTATCCAGGGTCCTACGAGCAGTACTTC,CASSQESYPGSYEQYF
TRBV10-3,TRBJ2-5,NA,once,13,TGTGCCATCAGTGATGGTGGGGGAGAGACCCAGTACTTC,CAISDGGGETQYF
TRBV9,TRBJ1-4,NA,NA,15,TGTGCCAGCAGCGGCCGACAGGTGGATGATGAAAAACTGTTTTTT,CASSGRQVDDEKLFF
TRBV5-4,TRBJ2-6,TRBD1,NA,17,TGTGCCAGCAGCCCTGGACAGGGGGCTCCTGGGGCCAACGTCCTGACTTTC,CASSPGQGAPGANVLTF
TRBV11-2,TRBJ2-7,NA,NA,13,TGTGCCAGCAGCCCTCGGACTAACGGCGAGCAGTACTTC,CASSPRTNGEQYF
TRBV5-8,TRBJ1-1,NA,NA,15,TGTGCCAGCAGCCCAACGGGACGTAGCTACACTGAAGCTTTCTTT,CASSPTGRSYTEAFF
TRBV20-1,TRBJ1-1,NA,few,11,TGCAGTGGTATGTTGAACACTGAAGCTTTCTTT,CSGMLNTEAFF
TRBV27,TRBJ2-3,TRBD2,NA,14,TGTGCCACCGCGACTAGCCATAGCACAGATACGCAGTATTTT,CATATSHSTDTQYF
TRBV5-4,TRBJ2-5,NA,NA,14,TGTGCCAGCAGCTTGATGGGTTCACAAGAGACCCAGTACTTC,CASSLMGSQETQYF
TRBV29-1,TRBJ1-1,NA,NA,11,TGCAGCGTTGGGGAGGGGACTGAAGCTTTCTTT,CSVGEGTEAFF
TRBV28,TRBJ1-5,TRBD1,NA,14,TGTGCCAGCACTACAGGGGGCGCGTATCAGCCCCAGCATTTT,CASTTGGAYQPQHF
TRBV28,TRBJ2-7,NA,NA,12,TGTGCCAGCAGCCCCGACCCGAAGAAGCAGTACTTC,CASSPDPKKQYF
TRBV29-1,TRBJ2-1,NA,NA,11,TGCAGCGACCCAGAACCCAATGAGCAGTTCTTC,CSDPEPNEQFF
TRBV27,TRBJ2-3,NA,NA,13,TGTGCCAGCAGTTTCAGACGTGGGGATACGCAGTATTTT,CASSFRRGDTQYF
TRBV4-1,TRBJ2-7,NA,once,18,TGCGCCAGCAGCCAAGATCTGATAAGTTTGGGCGGGATCTACGAGCAGTACTTC,CASSQDLISLGGIYEQYF
TRBV5-1,TRBJ2-5,NA,NA,13,TGCGCCAGCAGTGTGTCTGACCAAGAGACCCAGTACTTC,CASSVSDQETQYF
TRBV30,TRBJ2-5,TRBD1,NA,12,TGTGCCCAGACAGGGGGAGGGGAGACCCAGTACTTC,CAQTGGGETQYF
TRBV7-9,TRBJ2-7,TRBD1,once,14,TGTGCCAGCAGCTCCCGGGACAGGGACGACGAGCAGTACTTC,CASSSRDRDDEQYF
TRBV7-9,TRBJ2-5,NA,NA,15,TGTGCCAGCAGCCCCAGAATGGGGCCCGTAGTGACCCAGTACTTC,CASSPRMGPVVTQYF
TRBV4-2,TRBJ1-2,NA,few,13,TGTGCCAGCAGCCAAGAATCAGCCCGGGGCTACACCTTC,CASSQESARGYTF
TRBV5-1,TRBJ2-1,TRBD2,few,16,TGCGCCAGCAGCTTGGAACGGACTAGCGGGACCAATGAGCAGTTCTTC,CASSLERTSGTNEQFF
TRBV7-2,TRBJ1-5,NA,NA,14,TGTGCCAGCAGAAAAGACGGATACAATCAGCCCCAGCATTTT,CASRKDGYNQPQHF